Each of the 21 T cell receptor beta chains below was sequenced from the same sample in a study of spatial heterogeneity in lung cancer. TCRdb analysed the 5' RACE reads with MiXCR anew, one entry per CDR3 protein. The sample gives roughly 40,000 distinct CDR3 sequences, roughly 7.1% of which show up once; about 45% is in the top ten. Time point specified: sample taken at primary tumor resection. No cell sorting; template was whole RNA from tumor, lung tissue or PBMC. The specimen comprised PBMCs, sampled at surgery. The receptors here all came from a female donor with early-stage non-small cell lung cancer.

This clonotype has at least ten counts. CDR3 sequence reads: CASSLGLYNEQFF. CDR3 DNA: TGCGCCAGCAGCTTGGGTCTCTACAATGAGCAGTTCTTC. V is TRBV5-1 and J is TRBJ2-1; D is unclear. V was pared by 0 bases and J by 3 bases, with 4 bases between. CDR1 and CDR2 from the germline V gene are SGHRS and YFSETQ. CDR3 length: 13 amino acids.

This clonotype has ten or more counts. One end of the junction is discordant with germline, which a read error may explain. The V gene is TRBV5-1, the J gene TRBJ2-1; D is possibly TRBD1 (5 bases). Germline V lookup: CDR1 SGHRS, CDR2 YFSETQ. The CDR3 runs to 14 residues. The CDR3 bases are TGCGCCAGCAGGTTGGGGCCGGCGTACAATGAGCAGTTCTTC. Its protein product is CASRLGPAYNEQFF.

The rearrangement uses TRBV6-5 and TRBJ1-2; D might be TRBD1 (5 bases). Germline values: CDR1 MNHEY, CDR2 SVGAGI. The CDR3 extends over 12 amino acids. V was shortened by 3 bases and J by 10 bases, with 12 bases between the two germline ends. CDR3 protein: CASSYLGDDYTF. For the CDR3, the DNA is TGTGCCAGCAGTTATCTGGGGGATGACTACACCTTC.

This clonotype has more than one count but fewer than ten. The rearrangement links TRBV27 to TRBJ1-5; tentative D call: TRBD1 (6 bases). Germline values: CDR1 MNHEY, CDR2 SMNVEV (reference sequence). V lost 3 bases, J lost 0 bases, and 9 bases lay in between. The CDR3 runs 15 residues. The CDR3: CASSFRGASNQPQHF. The CDR3 nucleotides read TGTGCCAGCAGTTTTAGGGGGGCTAGCAATCAGCCCCAGCATTTT.

This clonotype was picked up many times. The chain couples TRBV6-5 to TRBJ2-7; D unclear. Deletions cut 7 bases from V and 5 bases from J, with 0 bases between. Germline values: CDR1 MNHEY, CDR2 SVGAGI. CDR3 length equals 8 residues. The chain's CDR3 is CASNEQYF. The CDR3 DNA reads as TGTGCCAGCAACGAGCAGTACTTC.

This clonotype occurred many times. The chain recombines TRBV27 with TRBJ1-6; D perhaps matches TRBD1 (5 bases). Germline CDR1 MNHEY, CDR2 SMNVEV (reference sequence). Trimming took 1 base from V and 7 from J, leaving 8 bases between them. This CDR3 has 14 amino acids. The CDR3 region is CASSLWGPNSPLHF. The CDR3 nucleotides are TGTGCCAGCAGTTTATGGGGCCCCAATTCACCCCTCCACTTT.

The sample holds a few counts of this clonotype. The chain is built from TRBV7-2 and TRBJ1-5, with no clear D. CDR3 length: 13 amino acids. From germline, CDR1 is SGHTA and CDR2 FQGNSA. Between the trimmed V and J ends, which lost 0 bases and 5 bases, there was a span of 5 bases. In DNA, the CDR3 is TGTGCCAGCAGCTTAGCTGCACATCAGCCCCAGCATTTT. This sequence encodes CASSLAAHQPQHF.

This clonotype was observed at least ten times. This sequence joins TRBV27 and TRBJ2-1; D call uncertain. The CDR3 is made up of 13 amino acids. The V gene's germline CDR1 is MNHEY and CDR2 SMNVEV (reference sequence). V was trimmed by 4 bases and J by 10 bases, leaving 14 bases between them. The CDR3, as DNA: TGTGCCAGCAGTTCAAATCAGATGGTAGAGCAGTTCTTC. Translated, it gives CASSSNQMVEQFF.

In this sample, this clonotype turned up many times. CDR3 bases: TGTGCCAGCAGTCCCACGGGCCAACCCTTGGCCGGGGAGCTGTTTTTT. This codes for CASSPTGQPLAGELFF. The chain has TRBV12-3 or TRBV12-4 and TRBJ2-2; no firm D call. The CDR3 totals 16 residues. Trimming removed 5 bases at V and 6 bases at J, with 19 bases between.

This clonotype came up many times. The chain couples TRBV4-1 to TRBJ1-2, with D unclear. The CDR3 is made up of 12 amino acids. V was shortened by 1 base and J by 4 bases, with 4 bases between the two germline ends. Germline V gene data show CDR1 as MGHRA and CDR2 as YSYEKL. CDR3: CASSQGTYGYTF. In DNA, the CDR3 is TGCGCCAGCAGCCAAGGGACCTATGGCTACACCTTC.

The genes are TRBV11-2 and TRBJ2-1; TRBD1 agrees at 9 bases. This CDR3 is 14 amino acids long. V lost 11 bases to trimming and J lost 4 bases; unmatched junction nucleotides: 9. CDR1 and CDR2 (germline): SGHAT, FQNNGV. CDR3 sequence (DNA): TGTGCCGGATCAAGACAGGGGGTATACAATGAGCAGTTCTTC. Protein product: CAGSRQGVYNEQFF.

In its sample, this clonotype was seen many times. The rearrangement uses TRBV6-2 or TRBV6-3 and TRBJ2-1; perhaps TRBD2 as D (6 bases). The germline V gene encodes CDR1 MNHEY and CDR2 SVGEGT. The V gene lost 4 bases and the J gene lost 0 bases, with 25 bases spanning the gap. This CDR3 spans 20 amino acids. The CDR3 sequence is CASSSPSSGVGWSSYNEQFF. The CDR3 region has the DNA TGTGCCAGCAGTTCCCCTTCGTCGGGGGTAGGATGGAGCTCCTACAATGAGCAGTTCTTC.

The chain employs TRBV20-1 and TRBJ2-1, with TRBD1 identical over 7 bases. V dropped 1 base and J dropped 0; count of bases not matched to a gene: 6. The V gene's germline CDR1 is DFQATT and CDR2 SNEGSKA (reference sequence). The CDR3 contains 16 residues. Here the CDR3 reads CSARVNDRASYNEQFF. In nucleotides, the CDR3 is TGCAGTGCTAGAGTTAACGACAGGGCCTCCTACAATGAGCAGTTCTTC.

Many counts were recorded for this clonotype. The CDR3 DNA is TGTGCCAGCAGCGCCCGGACAGACGAAAAACTGTTTTTT. Protein sequence: CASSARTDEKLFF. The gene calls are TRBV11-2 and TRBJ1-4; D possibly corresponds to TRBD1 (6 bases). The V and J ends lost 5 bases and 8 bases respectively, with 12 bases between them. CDR1 and CDR2 (germline): SGHAT, FQNNGV. This CDR3 has 13 residues.

Written as DNA, the CDR3 is TGCGCCAGCAGCTGGGAGACAGGATTCACAGATACGCAGTATTTT. This codes for CASSWETGFTDTQYF. The rearrangement uses TRBV5-1 and TRBJ2-3; the D gene is possibly TRBD1 (6 bases). Between the trimmed V and J ends, which lost 3 bases and 2 bases, there was a span of 13 bases. CDR1 and CDR2 from the germline V gene are SGHRS and YFSETQ. The CDR3 is 15 residues long.

This clonotype has at least ten counts. The V and J genes are TRBV6-2 or TRBV6-3 and TRBJ2-3; 8 positions match TRBD1. Unmatched junction bases numbered 6, after V lost 5 bases and J lost 2 bases. Germline values: CDR1 MNHEY, CDR2 SVGEGT. This CDR3 has 15 amino acids. The DNA of the CDR3 is TGTGCCAGCAGTAACCGGGACAGGATCACAGATACGCAGTATTTT. Protein product: CASSNRDRITDTQYF.

This clonotype appeared many times. The V and J genes are TRBV9 and TRBJ2-2; D remains unclear. V was pared by 4 bases and J by 0 bases, with 13 bases between. This CDR3 has 16 amino acids. Germline V gene sequence: CDR1 SGDLS, CDR2 YYNGEE. CDR3 protein: CASSRVWVSNTGELFF. CDR3 in DNA: TGTGCCAGCAGCCGGGTTTGGGTTTCGAACACCGGGGAGCTGTTTTTT.

This clonotype was recorded at least ten times. This chain uses TRBV5-1 with TRBJ1-4; D uncertain. V was pared by 1 base and J by 0 bases, with 4 bases between. The germline V gene has CDR1 SGHRS and CDR2 YFSETQ. The CDR3 totals 14 residues. The CDR3 region is CASSLTATNEKLFF. The CDR3, as DNA: TGCGCCAGCAGCTTGACAGCAACTAATGAAAAACTGTTTTTT. The whole variable domain, filled in from reference TRBV5-1 and TRBJ1-4, reads KAGVTQTPRYLIKTRGQQVTLSCSPISGHRSVSWYQQTPGQGLQFLFEYFSETQRNKGNFPGRFSGRQFSNSRSEMNVSTLELGDSALYLCASSLTATNEKLFFGSGTQLSVL.

This clonotype was counted ten times or more. The chain employs TRBV29-1 and TRBJ1-2; D is possibly TRBD1 (6 bases). The CDR3 spans 11 residues. Germline V gives CDR1 SQVTM, CDR2 ANQGSEA. Trimming shortened V by 7 bases and J by 6 bases, and 12 bases separated the two germline ends. For the CDR3, the DNA is TGCAGCGCTGGAACAGGGAATGGCTACACCTTC. Translated, it gives CSAGTGNGYTF.

V usage is TRBV4-1 and J usage is TRBJ2-3; tentatively, D is TRBD2 (5 bases). This CDR3 contains 16 residues. Germline V gene lookup returns CDR1 MGHRA and CDR2 YSYEKL. Trimming removed 6 bases at V and 3 bases at J, with 19 bases between. The CDR3 loop reads CASRPLGRGRTDTQYF. The CDR3 nucleotides are TGCGCCAGCAGACCTCTTGGTCGGGGTCGGACAGATACGCAGTATTTT.

This clonotype came up a few times. The chain employs TRBV6-5 and TRBJ1-5; D is unclear. Germline V gene data show CDR1 as MNHEY and CDR2 as SVGAGI. This CDR3 is 14 amino acids long. V was shortened by 0 bases and J by 5 bases, with 8 bases between the two germline ends. CDR3 residues: CASSYSTSDQPQHF. As DNA, the CDR3 is TGTGCCAGCAGTTACTCGACTTCAGATCAGCCCCAGCATTTT.